This TCR beta chain derives from a study of cytomegalovirus exposure and HLA in healthy donors. Study findings and constraints: A later analysis associated 15,000 or so TCR beta sequences with HLA alleles at a 0.05 false discovery rate.

To note about this clone: Its target is unknown.

The PCR used 60 Vbeta and 13 Jbeta primers. TCRdb keeps only in-frame clones here, not all; method: immunoSEQ multiplex PCR. The sample consists of approximately 210,000 clones, about three quarters of them appearing once. This clonotype was sampled from a woman between 35 and 50 years old in good health and CMV-seronegative. Sequenced input: PBMCs.

The CDR3 reads CASSQLASGSYEQYF. The CDR3 DNA sequence: TGTGCCAGCAGCCAATTAGCGTCCGGGTCCTACGAGCAGTACTTC. This rearrangement joins TRBV7-3 to TRBJ2-7; TRBD2 is a possible D gene (5 bases). The germline V and J ends were trimmed by 5 bases and 1 base, with 15 bases remaining between them. CDR1 is SGHTA, CDR2 FQGTGA, per germline. This CDR3 is built from 15 residues.